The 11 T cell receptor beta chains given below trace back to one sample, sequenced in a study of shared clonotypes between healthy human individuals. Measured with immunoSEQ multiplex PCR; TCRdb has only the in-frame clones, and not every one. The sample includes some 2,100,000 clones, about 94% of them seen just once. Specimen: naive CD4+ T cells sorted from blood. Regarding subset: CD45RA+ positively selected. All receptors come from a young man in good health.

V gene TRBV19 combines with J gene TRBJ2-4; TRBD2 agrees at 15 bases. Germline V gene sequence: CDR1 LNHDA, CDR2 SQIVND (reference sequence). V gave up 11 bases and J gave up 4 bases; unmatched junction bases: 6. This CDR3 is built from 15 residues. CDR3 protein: CASRTSGGVKNIQYF. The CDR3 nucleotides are TGTGCCTCCCGGACTAGCGGGGGGGTTAAAAACATTCAGTACTTC.

CDR3 protein: CASSGRTTNEKLFF. In nucleotides, the CDR3 is TGTGCCAGCAGCGGACGGACCACTAATGAAAAACTGTTTTTT. The rearrangement joins TRBV6-1 to TRBJ1-4; D uncertain. The CDR3 totals 14 residues. Germline assignment: CDR1 MNHNS and CDR2 SASEGT. Trimming removed 6 bases from V and 2 bases from J, with 10 bases in between.

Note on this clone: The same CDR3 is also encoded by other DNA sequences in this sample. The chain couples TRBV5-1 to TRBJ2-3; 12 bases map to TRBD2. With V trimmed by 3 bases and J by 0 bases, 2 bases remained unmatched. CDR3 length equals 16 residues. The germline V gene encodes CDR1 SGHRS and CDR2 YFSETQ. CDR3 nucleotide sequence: TGCGCCAGCAGCTCGGGACTAGCGGGTAGCACAGATACGCAGTATTTT. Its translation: CASSSGLAGSTDTQYF. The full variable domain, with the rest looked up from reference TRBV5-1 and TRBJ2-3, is KAGVTQTPRYLIKTRGQQVTLSCSPISGHRSVSWYQQTPGQGLQFLFEYFSETQRNKGNFPGRFSGRQFSNSRSEMNVSTLELGDSALYLCASSSGLAGSTDTQYFGPGTRLTVL.

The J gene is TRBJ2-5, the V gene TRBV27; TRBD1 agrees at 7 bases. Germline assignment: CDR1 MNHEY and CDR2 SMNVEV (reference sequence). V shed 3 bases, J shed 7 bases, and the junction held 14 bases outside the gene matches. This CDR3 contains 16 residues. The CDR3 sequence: CASSFSARGTIGTQYF. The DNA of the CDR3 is TGTGCCAGCAGTTTCTCGGCCAGGGGGACGATTGGGACCCAGTACTTC.

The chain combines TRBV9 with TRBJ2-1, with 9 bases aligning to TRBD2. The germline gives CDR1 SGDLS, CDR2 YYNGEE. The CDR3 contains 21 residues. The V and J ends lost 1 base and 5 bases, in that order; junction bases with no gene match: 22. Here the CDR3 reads CASSVSPHTGASGESNNEQFF. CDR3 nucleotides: TGTGCCAGCAGCGTATCCCCCCACACTGGGGCTAGCGGGGAAAGTAACAATGAGCAGTTCTTC.

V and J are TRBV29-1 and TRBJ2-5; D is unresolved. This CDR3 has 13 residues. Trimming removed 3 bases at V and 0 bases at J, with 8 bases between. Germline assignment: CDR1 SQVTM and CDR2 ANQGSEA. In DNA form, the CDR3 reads TGCAGCGTTGATAGGTGGAACCAAGAGACCCAGTACTTC. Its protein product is CSVDRWNQETQYF. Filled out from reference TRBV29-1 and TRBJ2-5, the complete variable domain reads SAVISQKPSRDICQRGTSLTIQCQVDSQVTMMFWYRQQPGQSLTLIATANQGSEATYESGFVIDKFPISRPNLTFSTLTVSNMSPEDSSIYLCSVDRWNQETQYFGPGTRLLVL.

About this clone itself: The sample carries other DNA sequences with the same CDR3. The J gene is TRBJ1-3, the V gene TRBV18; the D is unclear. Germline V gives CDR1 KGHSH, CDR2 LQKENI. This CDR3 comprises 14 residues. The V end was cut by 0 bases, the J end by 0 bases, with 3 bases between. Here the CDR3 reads CASSPPGSGNTIYF. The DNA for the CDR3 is TGTGCCAGCTCACCACCTGGCTCTGGAAACACCATATATTTT.

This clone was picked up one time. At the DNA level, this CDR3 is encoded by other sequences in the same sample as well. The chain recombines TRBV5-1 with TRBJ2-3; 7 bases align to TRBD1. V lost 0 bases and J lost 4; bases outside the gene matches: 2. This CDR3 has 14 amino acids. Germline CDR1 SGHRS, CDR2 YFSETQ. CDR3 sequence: CASSLDTGADTQYF. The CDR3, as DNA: TGCGCCAGCAGCTTGGACACAGGGGCAGATACGCAGTATTTT.

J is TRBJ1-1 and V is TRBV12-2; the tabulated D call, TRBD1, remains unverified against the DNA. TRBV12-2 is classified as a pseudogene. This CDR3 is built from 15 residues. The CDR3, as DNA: TGTGCAAGTCGCACCCGACAGGGGTTGAACACTGAAGCTTTCTTT. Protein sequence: CASRTRQGLNTEAFF.

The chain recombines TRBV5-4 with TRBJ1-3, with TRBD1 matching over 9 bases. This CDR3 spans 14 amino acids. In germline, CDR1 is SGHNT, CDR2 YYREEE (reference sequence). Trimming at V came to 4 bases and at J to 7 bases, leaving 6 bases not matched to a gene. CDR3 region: CASSGRDRENTIYF. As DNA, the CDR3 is TGTGCCAGCAGCGGCCGGGACAGGGAGAACACCATATATTTT.

CDR3 sequence reads: CASSKGIPSGGLNTGELFF. The CDR3 DNA sequence: TGTGCCAGCAGCAAAGGGATCCCTAGCGGGGGCCTGAACACCGGGGAGCTGTTTTTT. The chain recombines TRBV21-1 with TRBJ2-2; the listed D gene, TRBD2, was not tested against the DNA. TRBV21-1 is assigned pseudogene status. CDR3 length equals 19 residues.